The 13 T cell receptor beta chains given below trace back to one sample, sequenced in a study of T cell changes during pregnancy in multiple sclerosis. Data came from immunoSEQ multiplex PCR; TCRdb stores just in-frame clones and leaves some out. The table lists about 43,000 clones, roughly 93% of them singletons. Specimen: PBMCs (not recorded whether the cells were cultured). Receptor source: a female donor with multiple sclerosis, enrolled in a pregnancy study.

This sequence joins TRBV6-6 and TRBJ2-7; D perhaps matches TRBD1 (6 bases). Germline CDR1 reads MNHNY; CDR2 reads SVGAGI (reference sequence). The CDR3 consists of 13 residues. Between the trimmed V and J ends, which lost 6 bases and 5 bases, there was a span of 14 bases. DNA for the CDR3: TGTGCCAGCAGCCGACAGGTAGGGAACGAGCAGTACTTC. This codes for CASSRQVGNEQYF.

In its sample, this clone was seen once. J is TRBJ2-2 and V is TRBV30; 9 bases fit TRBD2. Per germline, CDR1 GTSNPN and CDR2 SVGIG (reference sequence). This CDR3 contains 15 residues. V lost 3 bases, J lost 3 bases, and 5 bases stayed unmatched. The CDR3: CAWRWGGRDTGELFF. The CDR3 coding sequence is TGTGCCTGGAGGTGGGGCGGGAGGGACACCGGGGAGCTGTTTTTT.

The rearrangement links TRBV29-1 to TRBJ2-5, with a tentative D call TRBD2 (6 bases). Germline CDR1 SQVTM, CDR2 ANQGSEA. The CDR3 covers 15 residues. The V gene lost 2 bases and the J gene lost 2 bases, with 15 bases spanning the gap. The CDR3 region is CSVERERVGQETQYF. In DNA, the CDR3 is TGCAGCGTTGAAAGGGAGCGGGTGGGGCAAGAGACCCAGTACTTC. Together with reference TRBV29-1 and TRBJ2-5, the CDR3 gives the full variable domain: SAVISQKPSRDICQRGTSLTIQCQVDSQVTMMFWYRQQPGQSLTLIATANQGSEATYESGFVIDKFPISRPNLTFSTLTVSNMSPEDSSIYLCSVERERVGQETQYFGPGTRLLVL.

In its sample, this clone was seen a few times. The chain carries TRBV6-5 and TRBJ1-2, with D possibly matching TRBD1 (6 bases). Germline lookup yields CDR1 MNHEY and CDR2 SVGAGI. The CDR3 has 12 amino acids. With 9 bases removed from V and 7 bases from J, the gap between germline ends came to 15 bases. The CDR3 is CASTGTLGGYTF. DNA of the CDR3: TGTGCCAGTACAGGGACCCTAGGTGGCTACACCTTC.

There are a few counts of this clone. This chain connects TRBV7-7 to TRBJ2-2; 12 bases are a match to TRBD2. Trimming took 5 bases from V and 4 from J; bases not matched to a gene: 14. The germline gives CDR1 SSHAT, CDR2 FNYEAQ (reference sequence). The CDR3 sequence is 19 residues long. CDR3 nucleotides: TGTGCCAGCAGCCGTACCCTACCGGGACTAGCGGGTAGCACCGGGGAGCTGTTTTTT. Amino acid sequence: CASSRTLPGLAGSTGELFF.

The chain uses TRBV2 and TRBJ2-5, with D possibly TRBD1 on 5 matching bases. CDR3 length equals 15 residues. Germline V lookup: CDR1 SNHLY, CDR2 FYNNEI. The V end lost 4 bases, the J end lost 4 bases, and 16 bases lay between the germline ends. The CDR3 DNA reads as TGTGCCAGCAGTGGGGAAAACAAAGGGGTAGAGACCCAGTACTTC. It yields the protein CASSGENKGVETQYF.

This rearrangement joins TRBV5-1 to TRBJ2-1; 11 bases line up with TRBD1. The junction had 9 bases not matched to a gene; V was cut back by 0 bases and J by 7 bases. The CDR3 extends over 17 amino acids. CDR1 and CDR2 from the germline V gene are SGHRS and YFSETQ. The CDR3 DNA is TGCGCCAGCAGCTTGGCCGACCCCGGGACAGGGGGAAATGAGCAGTTCTTC. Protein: CASSLADPGTGGNEQFF.

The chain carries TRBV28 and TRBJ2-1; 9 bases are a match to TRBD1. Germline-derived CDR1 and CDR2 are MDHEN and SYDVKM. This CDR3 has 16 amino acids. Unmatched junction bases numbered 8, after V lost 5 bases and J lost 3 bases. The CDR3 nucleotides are TGTGCCAGCAGTACTCCGGGACAGGGAGTCTACAATGAGCAGTTCTTC. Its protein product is CASSTPGQGVYNEQFF.

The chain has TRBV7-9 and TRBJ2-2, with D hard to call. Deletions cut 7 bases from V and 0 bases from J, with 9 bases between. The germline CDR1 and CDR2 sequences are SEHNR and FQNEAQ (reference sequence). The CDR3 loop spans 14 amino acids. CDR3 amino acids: CASIQSTNTGELFF. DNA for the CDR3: TGTGCCAGCATCCAGTCCACGAACACCGGGGAGCTGTTTTTT. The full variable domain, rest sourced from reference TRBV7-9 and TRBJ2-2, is DTGVSQNPRHKITKRGQNVTFRCDPISEHNRLYWYRQTLGQGPEFLTYFQNEAQLEKSRLLSDRFSAERPKGSFSTLEIQRTEQGDSAMYLCASIQSTNTGELFFGEGSRLTVL.

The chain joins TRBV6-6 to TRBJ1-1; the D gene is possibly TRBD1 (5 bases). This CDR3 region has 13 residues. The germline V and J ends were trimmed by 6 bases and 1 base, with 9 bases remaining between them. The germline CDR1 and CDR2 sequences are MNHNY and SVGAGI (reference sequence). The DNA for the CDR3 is TGTGCCAGCAGGAGTCAGGGGAACACTGAAGCTTTCTTT. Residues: CASRSQGNTEAFF.

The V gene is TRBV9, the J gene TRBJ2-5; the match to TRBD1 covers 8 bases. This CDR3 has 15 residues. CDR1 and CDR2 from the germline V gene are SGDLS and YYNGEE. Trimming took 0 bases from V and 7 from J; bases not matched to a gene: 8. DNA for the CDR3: TGTGCCAGCAGCGTAGCTGAGACAGGGGTCGGGACCCAGTACTTC. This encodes CASSVAETGVGTQYF.

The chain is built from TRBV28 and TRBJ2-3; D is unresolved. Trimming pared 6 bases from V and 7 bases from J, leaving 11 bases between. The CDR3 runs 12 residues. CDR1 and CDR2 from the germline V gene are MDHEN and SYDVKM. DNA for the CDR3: TGTGCCAGCAGGACCGTATCTAATACGCAGTATTTT. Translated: CASRTVSNTQYF.

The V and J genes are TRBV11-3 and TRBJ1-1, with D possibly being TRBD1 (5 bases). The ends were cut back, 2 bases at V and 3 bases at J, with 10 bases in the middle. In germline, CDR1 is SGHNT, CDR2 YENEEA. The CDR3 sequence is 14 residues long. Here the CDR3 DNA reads TGTGCCAGCAGCTTACAGGGTACCGACACTGAAGCTTTCTTT. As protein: CASSLQGTDTEAFF.